Shown below are 20 T cell receptor beta chains from a single sample sequenced in a study of T cells in Graves' hyperthyroidism and ophthalmopathy. What was amplified from RNA transcripts were TCR beta CDR3 regions. The TCR CDR3 first-round RT-PCR relied on the HTBI primer set. TCRdb ran MiXCR on the multiplex PCR reads and lists one entry per CDR3 protein. The table records some 770,000 distinct CDR3 sequences, roughly 15% of them present only once. Sequencing was carried out using blood. These receptor sequences come from a man younger than 35 with Graves' hyperthyroidism.

The J gene is TRBJ2-2, the V gene TRBV3-1; TRBD2 matches at 9 bases. The germline CDR1 and CDR2 sequences are LGHDT and YNNKEL (reference sequence). The CDR3 runs 16 residues. V was clipped by 4 bases and J by 6 bases; unmatched bases: 9. The CDR3 nucleotides are TGTGCCAGCAGCCGGCGGGGGGGCCTTGGCGCCGGGGAGCTGTTTTTT. This codes for CASSRRGGLGAGELFF.

The V gene is TRBV11-3, the J gene TRBJ2-1, with 8 positions matching TRBD1. Germline CDR1 is SGHNT and CDR2 is YENEEA. CDR3 length equals 15 residues. V shed 4 bases and J 7 bases; nucleotides not matched to a gene: 9. The CDR3 DNA sequence: TGTGCCAGCAGCTCTGGACAGGGAACAAGAAATGAGCAGTTCTTC. Its translation: CASSSGQGTRNEQFF.

The table lists this clonotype with a few counts. The chain combines TRBV4-3 with TRBJ2-3; D gene unclear. V was pared by 1 base and J by 2 bases, with 16 bases between. This CDR3 contains 17 residues. CDR1 and CDR2 (germline): LGHNA, YSLEER. CDR3 loop: CASSQVRQALFTDTQYF. The CDR3 nucleotides are TGCGCCAGCAGCCAAGTAAGGCAAGCTTTGTTCACAGATACGCAGTATTTT.

This sequence joins TRBV20-1 and TRBJ1-4; D uncertain. The CDR3 covers 13 residues. V was trimmed by 5 bases and J by 0 bases, leaving 7 bases between them. Germline assignment: CDR1 DFQATT and CDR2 SNEGSKA (reference sequence). This CDR3 reads CSAPHPTNEKLFF. The CDR3 nucleotides read TGCAGTGCTCCCCACCCAACTAATGAAAAACTGTTTTTT.

The chain has TRBV5-1 and TRBJ2-3, with D tentatively TRBD2 (5 bases). Between the trimmed V and J ends, which lost 4 bases and 0 bases, there was a span of 12 bases. The CDR3 is 15 residues long. Germline V gene data show CDR1 as SGHRS and CDR2 as YFSETQ. Here the CDR3 reads CASSTGAVSTDTQYF. The DNA of the CDR3 is TGCGCCAGCAGCACCGGAGCGGTTAGCACAGATACGCAGTATTTT. Full variable domain (missing parts from reference TRBV5-1 and TRBJ2-3): KAGVTQTPRYLIKTRGQQVTLSCSPISGHRSVSWYQQTPGQGLQFLFEYFSETQRNKGNFPGRFSGRQFSNSRSEMNVSTLELGDSALYLCASSTGAVSTDTQYFGPGTRLTVL.

This clonotype has at least ten counts. V and J are TRBV6-2 or TRBV6-3 and TRBJ2-7, with 7 bases identical to TRBD1. Germline V gene sequence: CDR1 MNHEY, CDR2 SVGEGT. This CDR3 has 16 amino acids. Trimming cost V 7 bases and J 2 bases; bases outside gene matches: 14. The CDR3 sequence is CASNPLLGTETYEQYF. The CDR3, as DNA: TGTGCCAGCAATCCCCTGCTCGGGACAGAGACCTACGAGCAGTACTTC.

The gene calls are TRBV20-1 and TRBJ2-3, with 8 bases lining up with TRBD2. The V and J ends lost 4 bases and 1 base, in that order; junction bases with no gene match: 4. CDR3 length: 14 residues. CDR1 and CDR2 (germline): DFQATT, SNEGSKA (reference sequence). The CDR3 loop reads CSAKISGGTDTQYF. CDR3 nucleotide sequence: TGCAGTGCTAAAATTAGCGGGGGCACAGATACGCAGTATTTT.

The chain joins TRBV7-3 to TRBJ2-1; 12 nucleotides agree with TRBD2. V was clipped by 4 bases and J by 7 bases; unmatched bases: 17. CDR1 and CDR2 (germline): SGHTA, FQGTGA. CDR3 length: 19 residues. The CDR3 reads CASSSPSLGGLAGGNEQFF. In nucleotides, the CDR3 is TGTGCCAGCAGCTCCCCCTCCTTGGGGGGACTAGCGGGTGGAAATGAGCAGTTCTTC.

This chain joins TRBV27 and TRBJ2-3; D is ambiguous. V dropped 4 bases and J dropped 7 bases, with 18 bases sitting between them. The CDR3 consists of 15 residues. The germline V gene encodes CDR1 MNHEY and CDR2 SMNVEV (reference sequence). CDR3 sequence reads: CASSSNDLKANTQYF. The DNA of the CDR3 is TGTGCCAGCAGTTCGAACGACCTCAAAGCGAATACGCAGTATTTT.

The chain has TRBV5-1 and TRBJ2-5; the D gene could be TRBD1 or TRBD2 (7 bases each). This CDR3 has 14 amino acids. V shed 4 bases and J shed 7 bases, with 17 bases lying between them. Germline V gene sequence: CDR1 SGHRS, CDR2 YFSETQ. In DNA, the CDR3 is TGCGCCAGCAGCCGGGGGGACAGTGTCCCGACCCAGTACTTC. Translation gives CASSRGDSVPTQYF. The full variable domain, with the rest looked up from reference TRBV5-1 and TRBJ2-5, is KAGVTQTPRYLIKTRGQQVTLSCSPISGHRSVSWYQQTPGQGLQFLFEYFSETQRNKGNFPGRFSGRQFSNSRSEMNVSTLELGDSALYLCASSRGDSVPTQYFGPGTRLLVL.

This clonotype was seen at least ten times. J is TRBJ2-3 and V is TRBV28, with unresolved D. Trimming removed 5 bases at V and 5 bases at J, with 11 bases between. CDR1 and CDR2 (germline): MDHEN, SYDVKM. This CDR3 is 13 amino acids long. The CDR3 loop reads CASSLSSGDTQYF. Here the CDR3 DNA reads TGTGCCAGCAGTCTGTCCTCAGGAGATACGCAGTATTTT. Based on the CDR3 plus reference TRBV28 and TRBJ2-3, the full variable domain is DVKVTQSSRYLVKRTGEKVFLECVQDMDHENMFWYRQDPGLGLRLIYFSYDVKMKEKGDIPEGYSVSREKKERFSLILESASTNQTSMYLCASSLSSGDTQYFGPGTRLTVL.

This clonotype occurred a few times. The chain joins TRBV6-1 to TRBJ2-7, with TRBD1 identical over 8 bases. CDR3 length equals 14 residues. Germline V CDR1 and CDR2: MNHNS, SASEGT. V was clipped by 6 bases and J by 7 bases; unmatched bases: 11. The CDR3 DNA follows: TGTGCCAGCAGCTTTTCGAGGACAGGGCGTGAGCAGTACTTC. Protein product: CASSFSRTGREQYF.

This clonotype was seen repeatedly, ten times or more. The V gene is TRBV3-1, the J gene TRBJ1-3, with TRBD1 identical over 10 bases. The V gene end was trimmed by 1 base and the J gene end by 0 bases; junction bases not matched to a gene: 9. The CDR3 sequence is 19 residues long. Germline CDR1 reads LGHDT; CDR2 reads YNNKEL (reference sequence). The CDR3 bases are TGTGCCAGCAGCCAAGCCAGAATGGGACAGGGGACCTCTGGAAACACCATATATTTT. Translating gives CASSQARMGQGTSGNTIYF. Combining the CDR3 with reference TRBV3-1 and TRBJ1-3 gives the whole variable domain DTAVSQTPKYLVTQMGNDKSIKCEQNLGHDTMYWYKQDSKKFLKIMFSYNNKELIINETVPNRFSPKSPDKAHLNLHINSLELGDSAVYFCASSQARMGQGTSGNTIYFGEGSWLTVV.

This clonotype appeared a few times. The chain joins TRBV28 to TRBJ1-3; maybe TRBD1 (5 bases). CDR1 is MDHEN and CDR2 is SYDVKM in the germline V gene. CDR3 length equals 15 residues. Trimming cost V 4 bases and J 4 bases, with 14 bases left between them. The CDR3 here is CASSSYRRGGNTIYF. In DNA, the CDR3 is TGTGCCAGCAGTTCCTACCGCCGGGGGGGAAACACCATATATTTT.

The chain joins TRBV28 to TRBJ2-7; 9 nucleotides match TRBD2. The CDR3 loop spans 13 amino acids. Per germline, CDR1 MDHEN and CDR2 SYDVKM. The J segment lost 3 bases and the V segment lost 6 bases, leaving 3 bases of the junction unmatched. In DNA, the CDR3 is TGTGCCAGCAGGCTAGCGGGGAACTACGAGCAGTACTTC. Translating gives CASRLAGNYEQYF. The whole variable domain, filled in from reference TRBV28 and TRBJ2-7, reads DVKVTQSSRYLVKRTGEKVFLECVQDMDHENMFWYRQDPGLGLRLIYFSYDVKMKEKGDIPEGYSVSREKKERFSLILESASTNQTSMYLCASRLAGNYEQYFGPGTRLTVT.

This clonotype was recorded at least ten times. The rearrangement uses TRBV5-1 and TRBJ2-1, with 7 bases identical to TRBD2. CDR3 size: 17 residues. The germline V gene encodes CDR1 SGHRS and CDR2 YFSETQ. V shed 0 bases, J shed 5 bases, and the junction held 11 bases outside the gene matches. Here the CDR3 DNA reads TGCGCCAGCAGCTTGGTAGCGAGAGCGGGACTCAACAATGAGCAGTTCTTC. It codes for CASSLVARAGLNNEQFF.

The rearrangement uses TRBV11-3 and TRBJ1-2, with D tentatively TRBD1 (6 bases). The germline CDR1 and CDR2 sequences are SGHNT and YENEEA. V lost 6 bases, J lost 4 bases, and 15 bases lay in between. The CDR3 contains 14 residues. In DNA form, the CDR3 reads TGTGCCAGCAGTCAAGAAGGGGGGGGCTATGGCTACACCTTC. Amino acid sequence: CASSQEGGGYGYTF.

This clonotype occurred many times. Here the CDR3 reads CASRQDGHEQYF. The CDR3 nucleotides are TGTGCCAGCAGACAGGATGGCCACGAGCAGTACTTC. The genes are TRBV2 and TRBJ2-7; tentative D call: TRBD1 (5 bases). Trimming took off 6 bases at V and 5 bases at J, with 11 bases between the two ends. In germline, CDR1 is SNHLY, CDR2 FYNNEI. The CDR3 extends over 12 amino acids.

In this sample, this clonotype turned up a few times. J is TRBJ1-2 and V is TRBV12-3 or TRBV12-4; D remains unclear. CDR3 size: 13 residues. Trimming removed 7 bases at V and 2 bases at J, with 11 bases between. The CDR3 region has the DNA TGTGCCAGCACCCCCACGGCCAACTATGGCTACACCTTC. Translating it yields CASTPTANYGYTF.

V usage is TRBV6-1 and J usage is TRBJ1-1, with D maybe TRBD1 (5 bases). This CDR3 comprises 16 residues. Trimming shortened V by 2 bases and J by 5 bases, and 18 bases separated the two germline ends. The germline CDR1 and CDR2 sequences are MNHNS and SASEGT. CDR3 in DNA: TGTGCCAGCAGTGAACCCGGGTACGGGGGGGGAACTGAAGCTTTCTTT. Residues: CASSEPGYGGGTEAFF.